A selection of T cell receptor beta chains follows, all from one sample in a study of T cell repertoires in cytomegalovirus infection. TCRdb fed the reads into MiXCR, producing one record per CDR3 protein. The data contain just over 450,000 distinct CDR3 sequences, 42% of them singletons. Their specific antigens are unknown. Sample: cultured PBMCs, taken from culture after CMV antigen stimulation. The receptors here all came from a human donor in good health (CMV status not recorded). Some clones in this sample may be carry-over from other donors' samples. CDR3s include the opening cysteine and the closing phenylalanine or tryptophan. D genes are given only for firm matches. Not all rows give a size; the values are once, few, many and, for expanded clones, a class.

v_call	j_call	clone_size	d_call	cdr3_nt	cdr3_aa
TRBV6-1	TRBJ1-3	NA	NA	TGTGCCAGCAGTGAAGCAACATACTCTGGAAACACCATATATTTT	CASSEATYSGNTIYF
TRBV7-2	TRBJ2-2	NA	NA	TGTGCCAGCAGCTTAAGGCGTGGGGCCGCGAACACCGGGGAGCTGTTTTTT	CASSLRRGAANTGELFF
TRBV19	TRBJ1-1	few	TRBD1	TGTGCCAGTAGCCAGACAGGGGGTTTAACTGAAGCTTTCTTT	CASSQTGGLTEAFF
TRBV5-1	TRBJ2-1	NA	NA	TGCGCCAGCAGCTTGGTGGACGGCTCCAATGAGCAGTTCTTC	CASSLVDGSNEQFF
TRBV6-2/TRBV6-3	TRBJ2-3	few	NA	TGTGCCAGCGTGAGGATTGTCACAGATACGCAGTATTTT	CASVRIVTDTQYF
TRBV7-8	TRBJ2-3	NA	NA	TGTGCCAGCAGCCCCCAGGGATTTGCAGATACGCAGTATTTT	CASSPQGFADTQYF
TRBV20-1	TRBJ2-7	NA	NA	TGCAGTGCGGGGGCCCCGCCCGGGCCTAGCTCCTACGAGCAGTACTTC	CSAGAPPGPSSYEQYF
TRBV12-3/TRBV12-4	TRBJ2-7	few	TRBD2	TGTGCCAGCAGTCCGGGTTCGCGCGGGGGGGCTTACGAGCAGTACTTC	CASSPGSRGGAYEQYF
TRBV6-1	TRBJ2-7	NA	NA	TGTGCCAGCAGTGAAGCGCTTCGTGGCGGGGGCCAATCCTACGAGCAGTACTTC	CASSEALRGGGQSYEQYF
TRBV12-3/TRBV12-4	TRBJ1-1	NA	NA	TGTGCCAGCAGTTCGTTCTGGGAAATGAACACTGAAGCTTTCTTT	CASSSFWEMNTEAFF
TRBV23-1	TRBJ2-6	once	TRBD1	TGCGCCAGCAGTCACATGACAGGGATGTTACTCTCTGGGGCCAACGTCCTGACTTTC	CASSHMTGMLLSGANVLTF
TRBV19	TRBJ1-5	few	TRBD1	TGTGCCAGTAGTATAGGGTACGGGACAGGGAACAATCAGCCCCAGCATTTT	CASSIGYGTGNNQPQHF
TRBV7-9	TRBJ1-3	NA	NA	TGTGCCAGCAGCTTAGAGACGGATTCTGGAAACACCATATATTTT	CASSLETDSGNTIYF
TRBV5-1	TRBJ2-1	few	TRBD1	TGCGCCAGCAGCTCGGCGACAGGGACGTTCATCAATGAGCAGTTCTTC	CASSSATGTFINEQFF
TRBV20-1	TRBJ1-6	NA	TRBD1	TGCAGTGCCCGGGACAGGGGGCGTTTCGATTCACCCCTCCACTTT	CSARDRGRFDSPLHF
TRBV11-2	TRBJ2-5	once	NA	TGTGCCAGCAGCTCTTCTAGCGTCCAAGAGACCCAGTACTTC	CASSSSSVQETQYF
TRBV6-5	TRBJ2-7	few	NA	TGTGCCAGCAGTTTAGATAGACACGAGCAGTACTTC	CASSLDRHEQYF
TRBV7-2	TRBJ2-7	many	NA	TGTGCCAGCAGCCCGGTTGCAGGGTCCTACGAGCAGTACTTC	CASSPVAGSYEQYF
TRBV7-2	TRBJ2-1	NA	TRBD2	TGTGCCAGCAGCTTACAGCTAGCGGGAGGGAATGAGCAGTTCTTC	CASSLQLAGGNEQFF
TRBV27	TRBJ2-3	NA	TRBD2	TGTGCCAGCAGTTTATCAATTTGGGGACTAGCGGGACCTGTTGCGCAGTATTTT	CASSLSIWGLAGPVAQYF
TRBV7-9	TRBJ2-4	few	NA	TGTGCCAGTCCGTTCAAGGCAGGGGCCAAAAACATTCAGTACTTC	CASPFKAGAKNIQYF
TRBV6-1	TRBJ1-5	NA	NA	TGTGCCAGCAGTGAAATTGCCGAGCCTCAGCCCCAGCATTTT	CASSEIAEPQPQHF
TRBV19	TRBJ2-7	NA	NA	TGTGCCAGTAGTACCCGAGGGTTTGCCAACAACCCCTACGAGCAGTACTTC	CASSTRGFANNPYEQYF
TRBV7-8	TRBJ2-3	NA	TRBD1	TGTGCCAGCAGCGAAGACAGGGGAAATGTGTATACGCAGTATTTT	CASSEDRGNVYTQYF
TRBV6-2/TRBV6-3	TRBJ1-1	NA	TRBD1	TGTGCCAGCAGGCGACAGGGTCGGTGGAACACTGAAGCTTTCTTT	CASRRQGRWNTEAFF
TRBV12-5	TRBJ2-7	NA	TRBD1	TGTGCTAGTGCCCCCGGGGACAGAACCTACGAGCAGTACTTC	CASAPGDRTYEQYF
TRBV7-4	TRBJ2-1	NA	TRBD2	TGTGCCAGCAGCTTAGTTGTGACTAGCGGGAGCCGGGGCAGTGGCAATAGTGAGCAGTTCTTC	CASSLVVTSGSRGSGNSEQFF
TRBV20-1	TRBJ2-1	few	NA	TGCAGTGCTAGTAGTAGACTCCCCGGTTGGCAGTTCTTC	CSASSRLPGWQFF
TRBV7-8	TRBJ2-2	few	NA	TGTGCCAGCAGCTTTGGGAGTAGTGTCAGAAGCGGGGGGGAGCTGTTTTTT	CASSFGSSVRSGGELFF
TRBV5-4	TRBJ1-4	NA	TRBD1	TGTGCCAGCACCATAGGGACAGGTAGTGAAAAACTGTTTTTT	CASTIGTGSEKLFF
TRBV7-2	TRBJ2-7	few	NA	TGTGCCAGCAGCCGGTGGGCATCCTACGAGCAGTACTTC	CASSRWASYEQYF
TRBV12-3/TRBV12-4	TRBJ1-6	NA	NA	TGTGCCAGCAGTTTCCTCTTGGGGAATTCACCCCTCCACTTT	CASSFLLGNSPLHF
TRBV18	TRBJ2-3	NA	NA	TGTGCCAGCTCACCACTGGACTCCACAGATACGCAGTATTTT	CASSPLDSTDTQYF
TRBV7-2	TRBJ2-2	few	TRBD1	TGTGCCAGCAGGCCCCGGGGTCAGGGGGCCAGGAACACCGGGGAGCTGTTTTTT	CASRPRGQGARNTGELFF
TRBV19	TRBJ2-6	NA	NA	TGTGCCAGTAGTGGGCGGACCGCTGGGGCCAACGTCCTGACTTTC	CASSGRTAGANVLTF
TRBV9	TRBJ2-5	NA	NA	TGTGCCAGCAGCGTAGGGTGGCGGGAGACCCAGTACTTC	CASSVGWRETQYF
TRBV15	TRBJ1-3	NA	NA	TGTGCCACCAGCAGAGATTATGGTACAGGGATGCCTGGAAACACCATATATTTT	CATSRDYGTGMPGNTIYF
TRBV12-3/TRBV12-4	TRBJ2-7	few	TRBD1	TGTGCCAGCAGTTTGCGGACAGGGTTCTACGAGCAGTACTTC	CASSLRTGFYEQYF